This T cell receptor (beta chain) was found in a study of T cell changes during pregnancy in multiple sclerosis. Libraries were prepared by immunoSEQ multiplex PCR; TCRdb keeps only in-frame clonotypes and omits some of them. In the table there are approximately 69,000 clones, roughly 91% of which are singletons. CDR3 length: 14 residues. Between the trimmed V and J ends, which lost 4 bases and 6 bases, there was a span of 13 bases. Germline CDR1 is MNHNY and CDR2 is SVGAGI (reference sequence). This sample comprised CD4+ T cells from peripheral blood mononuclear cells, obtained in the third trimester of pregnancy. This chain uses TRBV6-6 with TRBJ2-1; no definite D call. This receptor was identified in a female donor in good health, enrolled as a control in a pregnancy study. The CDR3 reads CASSSEGRSNEQFF. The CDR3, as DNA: TGTGCCAGCAGTTCTGAAGGCCGGAGCAATGAGCAGTTCTTC.